What follows are 20 T cell receptor beta chains derived from one specimen sequenced in a study of beta chain features in type 1 diabetes. The sequenced template was cDNA made from the entire isolated RNA. TCRdb's table, derived via immunoSEQ multiplex PCR, lists solely in-frame clones and lacks some. Of roughly 25,000 clones listed, almost 70% are singletons. The sequencing input was Tregs from blood. The receptors stem from a woman aged 40 to 55 in good health.

This clone has a handful of counts. The CDR3 here is CASSRGTVDNEKLFF. CDR3 in DNA: TGTGCCAGTAGCCGCGGGACAGTCGACAATGAAAAACTGTTTTTT. The V gene is TRBV19, the J gene TRBJ1-4; 7 bases fit TRBD1. Germline V CDR1 and CDR2: LNHDA, SQIVND (reference sequence). This CDR3 region has 15 residues. V trimming: 6 bases; J trimming: 5 bases; junction bases outside the gene matches: 9. Complete variable domain (other parts from reference TRBV19 and TRBJ1-4): DGGITQSPKYLFRKEGQNVTLSCEQNLNHDAMYWYRQDPGQGLRLIYYSQIVNDFQKGDIAEGYSVSREKKESFPLTVTSAQKNPTAFYLCASSRGTVDNEKLFFGSGTQLSVL.

This clone is medium-sized (0.01 to 0.1%) in the sample. V gene TRBV19 combines with J gene TRBJ2-1, with TRBD2 matching over 7 bases. The J segment lost 4 bases and the V segment lost 4 bases, leaving 4 bases of the junction unmatched. The CDR3 runs to 14 residues. CDR1 is LNHDA, CDR2 SQIVND, per germline (reference sequence). The CDR3 loop is CASSRLATYNEQFF. CDR3 nucleotide sequence: TGTGCCAGTAGTAGACTAGCCACTTACAATGAGCAGTTCTTC.

V usage is TRBV10-3 and J usage is TRBJ1-1; 7 bases fit TRBD1. The CDR3 loop spans 14 amino acids. J lost 8 bases, V lost 2 bases, and 8 bases had no gene match. In germline, CDR1 is ENHRY, CDR2 SYGVKD. This CDR3 reads CAISEANRGREAFF. DNA for the CDR3: TGTGCCATCAGTGAGGCTAACAGGGGCAGGGAAGCTTTCTTT.

This clone was found once. Here the CDR3 DNA reads TGTGCCAGCAGCTGGAGACAGCCCTACGAGCAGTACTTC. Translating gives CASSWRQPYEQYF. J is TRBJ2-7 and V is TRBV2, with a tentative D call TRBD1 (5 bases). This CDR3 region has 13 residues. Trimming pared 6 bases from V and 2 bases from J, leaving 11 bases between. The germline V gene has CDR1 SNHLY and CDR2 FYNNEI.

The J gene is TRBJ2-3, the V gene TRBV5-4, with TRBD1 matching over 10 bases. V shed 4 bases, J shed 7 bases, and the junction held 6 bases outside the gene matches. Germline V gene sequence: CDR1 SGHNT, CDR2 YYREEE (reference sequence). This CDR3 is 14 amino acids long. CDR3 sequence reads: CASSRDRGVYTQYF. CDR3 nucleotide sequence: TGTGCCAGCAGCCGGGACAGGGGAGTATATACGCAGTATTTT.

CDR3 bases: TGCGCCAGCAGCCCCGATCCGGGACAGGGCGGAAAAGAGCAGTACTTC. This gives the protein CASSPDPGQGGKEQYF. This chain uses TRBV5-1 with TRBJ2-7; 9 positions match TRBD1. The CDR3 contains 16 residues. Germline values: CDR1 SGHRS, CDR2 YFSETQ. V gave up 4 bases and J gave up 7 bases; unmatched junction bases: 15.

The chain couples TRBV19 to TRBJ2-1, with D maybe TRBD2 (5 bases). Germline CDR1 is LNHDA and CDR2 is SQIVND (reference sequence). Deletions cut 7 bases from V and 10 bases from J, with 11 bases between. The CDR3 is 11 amino acids. The CDR3 DNA sequence: TGTGCCAGTAAATCGGGGAAAGAGCAGTTCTTC. Its translation is CASKSGKEQFF. Full variable domain (remainder filled in from reference TRBV19 and TRBJ2-1): DGGITQSPKYLFRKEGQNVTLSCEQNLNHDAMYWYRQDPGQGLRLIYYSQIVNDFQKGDIAEGYSVSREKKESFPLTVTSAQKNPTAFYLCASKSGKEQFFGPGTRLTVL.

This chain joins TRBV6-5 and TRBJ1-2; 9 bases are shared with TRBD1. CDR1 is MNHEY and CDR2 is SVGAGI in the germline V gene. V dropped 6 bases and J dropped 6; count of bases not matched to a gene: 11. The CDR3 loop spans 15 amino acids. The CDR3 sequence: CASRLKPGQGDGYTF. The DNA of the CDR3 is TGTGCCAGCAGGCTAAAACCGGGACAGGGCGATGGCTACACCTTC.

V usage is TRBV5-1 and J usage is TRBJ2-7; 11 bases agree with TRBD1. The CDR3 covers 16 residues. Germline values: CDR1 SGHRS, CDR2 YFSETQ. The V gene end was trimmed by 4 bases and the J gene end by 2 bases; junction bases not matched to a gene: 8. CDR3 loop: CASSAPRDRGTYEQYF. In DNA, the CDR3 is TGCGCCAGCAGCGCGCCGCGGGACAGGGGGACCTACGAGCAGTACTTC.

This clone has only one observation. This CDR3 reads CASSHYPYTEAFF. The CDR3 nucleotides are TGCGCCAGCAGCCATTATCCGTACACTGAAGCTTTCTTT. The rearrangement links TRBV4-3 to TRBJ1-1; no definite D call. V was cut by 3 bases and J by 3 bases, with 8 bases left in between. Germline V gene lookup returns CDR1 LGHNA and CDR2 YSLEER. The length of the CDR3 is 13 residues.

Of note for this clone: As the CDR3 is not closed by the conserved phenylalanine or tryptophan, this likely results from a read error. The limits of the CDR3 on the DNA are not certain, so only TCRdb's listed CDR3 is given. The rearrangement links TRBV6-6 to TRBJ1-1; the table's D call of TRBD1 was not tested on the DNA. The CDR3 sequence runs 13 residues, both termini included. Germline V lookup: CDR1 MNHNY, CDR2 SVGAGI (reference sequence). CDR3 loop: CASSFLRQGLGLY.

The gene calls are TRBV7-8 and TRBJ2-5; 9 positions agree with TRBD2. Germline lookup yields CDR1 SGHVS and CDR2 FQNEAQ. V was pared by 5 bases and J by 0 bases, with 10 bases of the junction left unmatched. The CDR3 sequence is 17 residues long. Here the CDR3 DNA reads TGTGCCAGCAGCCCCGCCAGCGGGGGGAAGTACCAAGAGACCCAGTACTTC. It is translated as CASSPASGGKYQETQYF. Combining the CDR3 with reference TRBV7-8 and TRBJ2-5 gives the whole variable domain GAGVSQSPRYKVAKRGQDVALRCDPISGHVSLFWYQQALGQGPEFLTYFQNEAQLDKSGLPSDRFFAERPEGSVSTLKIQRTQQEDSAVYLCASSPASGGKYQETQYFGPGTRLLVL.

This clone came up a few times. The chain is built from TRBV18 and TRBJ2-6, with 9 bases that match TRBD1. After removal of 3 bases from V and 4 bases from J, the junction contained 4 bases not matched to a gene. The CDR3 consists of 16 residues. Germline V gives CDR1 KGHSH, CDR2 LQKENI. The CDR3 nucleotides are TGTGCCAGCTCACCCGGGACAGGGCCCGGGGCCAACGTCCTGACTTTC. Translation: CASSPGTGPGANVLTF.

This chain uses TRBV7-8 with TRBJ1-6; D call uncertain. With 1 base removed from V and 6 bases from J, the gap between germline ends came to 7 bases. This CDR3 comprises 14 residues. Germline CDR1 is SGHVS and CDR2 is FQNEAQ. CDR3 nucleotides: TGTGCCAGCAGCTTAGGAGGCAGTAATTCACCCCTCCACTTT. Protein: CASSLGGSNSPLHF.

The chain joins TRBV29-1 to TRBJ1-1; D call uncertain. Trimming removed 4 bases at V and 3 bases at J, with 15 bases between. Germline loops: CDR1 SQVTM, CDR2 ANQGSEA. This CDR3 has 14 residues. The chain's CDR3 is CSVGPTQQYTEAFF. Written as DNA, the CDR3 is TGCAGCGTTGGGCCTACCCAACAGTACACTGAAGCTTTCTTT.

This clone came up a few times. The CDR3 nucleotides are TGCAGCGCCGACAGGGAAAATGAGCAGTTCTTC. Translated: CSADRENEQFF. V gene TRBV29-1 combines with J gene TRBJ2-1; 7 positions agree with TRBD1. J gave up 7 bases and V 7 bases, and 4 bases lay outside the gene matches. The length of the CDR3 is 11 residues. Germline CDR1 SQVTM, CDR2 ANQGSEA.

The gene calls are TRBV7-2 and TRBJ2-1; D unclear. This CDR3 has 11 residues. The V end was cut by 3 bases, the J end by 7 bases, with 4 bases between. Germline V gene lookup returns CDR1 SGHTA and CDR2 FQGNSA. This CDR3 reads CASSFLNEQFF. The CDR3 DNA is TGTGCCAGCAGCTTTCTAAATGAGCAGTTCTTC. The complete variable domain, with remaining parts taken from reference TRBV7-2 and TRBJ2-1, reads GAGVSQSPSNKVTEKGKDVELRCDPISGHTALYWYRQSLGQGLEFLIYFQGNSAPDKSGLPSDRFSAERTGGSVSTLTIQRTQQEDSAVYLCASSFLNEQFFGPGTRLTVL.

The rearrangement joins TRBV5-6 to TRBJ2-1; D might be TRBD2 (5 bases). With 6 bases removed from V and 13 bases from J, the gap between germline ends came to 11 bases. Germline-derived CDR1 and CDR2 are SGHDT and YYEEEE. This CDR3 comprises 10 residues. The CDR3 sequence is CASKSRLQFF. CDR3 bases: TGTGCCAGCAAGTCTAGACTACAGTTCTTC.

As DNA, the CDR3 is TGTGCCAGCAGTGGGGTGGGACACAATAACTATGGCTACACCTTC. This sequence encodes CASSGVGHNNYGYTF. This chain uses TRBV6-1 with TRBJ1-2; D may be TRBD1 (6 bases). The V gene lost 4 bases and the J gene lost 1 base, with 13 bases spanning the gap. The germline V gene has CDR1 MNHNS and CDR2 SASEGT. This CDR3 has 15 amino acids.

The chain carries TRBV5-1 and TRBJ2-7; tentative D call: TRBD1 (5 bases). Germline V gives CDR1 SGHRS, CDR2 YFSETQ. The length of the CDR3 is 18 residues. The ends were cut back, 2 bases at V and 5 bases at J, with 26 bases in the middle. The CDR3 bases are TGCGCCAGCAGCTTAGGGGTTTACCCATGGCCAATTCAAAACGAGCAGTACTTC. It translates to CASSLGVYPWPIQNEQYF.